The text below deals with one T cell receptor (beta chain). Its specificity is not known. The PCR was carried out with 60 Vbeta primers and 13 Jbeta primers. The protocol was immunoSEQ multiplex PCR, while the TCRdb copy is restricted to in-frame clones and leaves out a portion. The table shows more than 85,000 clones, with around three quarters occurring only once. This specimen belongs to a study of cytomegalovirus exposure and HLA in healthy donors. With V trimmed by 6 bases and J by 7 bases, 8 bases remained unmatched. The CDR3 has 13 residues. Germline loops: CDR1 SQVTM, CDR2 ANQGSEA. Study results and limitations: Altogether, 160 or so TCR beta chains were recorded as cytomegalovirus-associated. About 90% or about 30% of the time was how often most TCR beta V segments were productive, according to an earlier analysis.

The sample comprised PBMCs. This rearrangement joins TRBV29-1 to TRBJ2-1; 8 nucleotides line up with TRBD2. The sequence was obtained from a male donor in good health and CMV-seropositive. The CDR3 nucleotides read TGCAGCGTCCGGGGGGGCGGGGAAAATGAGCAGTTCTTC. Translating gives CSVRGGGENEQFF.